The TCR beta chain under discussion was sequenced for a study of regulatory T cells in long-lasting Graves disease. Study as a whole: Patients newly diagnosed with Graves' had been on antithyroid drugs for under 3 months.

V lost 2 bases and J 5 bases, leaving 15 bases between the germline ends. This CDR3 comprises 16 residues. Germline V gene lookup returns CDR1 MGHRA and CDR2 YSYEKL. Arm-PCR of CDR3 regions and iRepertoire HTBI primers were the basis on which TCR beta libraries were built. MiXCR, run by TCRdb on the multiplex PCR reads, gives a single entry per CDR3 protein. The data contain some 330,000 distinct CDR3 sequences, 12% of them singletons. The time point was: newly diagnosed GD, antithyroid drugs for less than 3 months. TCR sequences were obtained from RNA taken from PBMCs. It was by American Thyroid Association guidelines that Graves' disease was diagnosed. These data also featured in a second study, about T cells in Graves' hyperthyroidism and ophthalmopathy. According to that study: The model predicted ophthalmopathy a median around six months before onset.

Sequencing was performed on peripheral blood mononuclear cells (PBMCs), taken at new diagnosis, from a patient treated with antithyroid drugs. The gene calls are TRBV4-1 and TRBJ2-2; no definite D call. This clonotype originated in a woman aged 18-35 years with Graves disease. The CDR3 is CASSQSPGVTTGELFF. The CDR3 region has the DNA TGCGCCAGCAGCCAATCGCCGGGCGTTACTACCGGGGAGCTGTTTTTT.